A single sample gave rise to the 22 T cell receptor beta chains below, sequenced in a study of blood T cells in healthy people across ages. Next came a second PCR, run for about 6 to 11 cycles, which used a sample-barcoded 5' primer along with a J-beta primer mix. TCRdb called the 5' RACE reads again in MiXCR, with one record for every CDR3 protein. The sample includes roughly 900,000 distinct CDR3 sequences, approximately 49% seen only once; the top ten take about an eighth. Sequencing was performed on blood. These receptors originate from a man aged 25 to 40 in good health.

The chain recombines TRBV20-1 with TRBJ2-1; possible D gene TRBD1, 5 bases. Germline CDR1 reads DFQATT; CDR2 reads SNEGSKA (reference sequence). Trimming shortened V by 4 bases and J by 0 bases, and 22 bases separated the two germline ends. The CDR3 is 18 amino acids. In DNA form, the CDR3 reads TGCAGTGCTACCAGGGTGGTGATCGGCTCAAGCTCCTACAATGAGCAGTTCTTC. The encoded protein is CSATRVVIGSSSYNEQFF.

The chain joins TRBV24-1 to TRBJ1-2, with TRBD1 matching over 7 bases. The V and J ends lost 3 bases and 6 bases, in that order; junction bases with no gene match: 6. Germline CDR1 is KGHDR and CDR2 is SFDVKD. CDR3 length: 14 amino acids. The CDR3 nucleotides are TGTGCCACCAGTGATCCCCCCAGGGGGAATGGCTACACCTTC. It yields the protein CATSDPPRGNGYTF.

The chain uses TRBV11-1 and TRBJ2-3, with TRBD1 identical over 7 bases. CDR1 SGHAT and CDR2 FQDESV come from the germline V gene (reference sequence). The CDR3 contains 15 residues. Trimming took 5 bases from V and 2 from J; bases not matched to a gene: 7. DNA of the CDR3: TGTGCCAGCAGCGTCACAGGGGACGTCACAGATACGCAGTATTTT. Its protein is CASSVTGDVTDTQYF.

The chain is built from TRBV5-1 and TRBJ1-5; the D gene is possibly TRBD1 (5 bases). The V end lost 0 bases, the J end lost 6 bases, and 16 bases lay between the germline ends. CDR1 and CDR2 (germline): SGHRS, YFSETQ. The CDR3 is made up of 16 amino acids. The CDR3 DNA reads TGCGCCAGCAGCTTGGAGGCAGAACAGGCCTCTCAGCCCCAGCATTTT. The encoded protein is CASSLEAEQASQPQHF.

This clonotype was recorded a few times. The chain recombines TRBV30 with TRBJ2-1; possible D gene TRBD2, 5 bases. The V gene's germline CDR1 is GTSNPN and CDR2 SVGIG (reference sequence). CDR3 size: 12 residues. V gave up 0 bases and J gave up 12 bases, with 12 bases separating them. The CDR3 spells CAWSVGGRGQFF. The DNA for the CDR3 is TGTGCCTGGAGTGTAGGAGGTCGGGGGCAGTTCTTC.

This clonotype was recorded a few times. The chain employs TRBV6-5 and TRBJ2-2; no definite D call. This CDR3 comprises 13 residues. Trimming left V 6 bases short and J 6 bases short, with 11 bases between. CDR1 is MNHEY and CDR2 is SVGAGI in the germline V gene. In nucleotides, the CDR3 is TGTGCCAGCAGACCATTTGGGGCCGGGGAGCTGTTTTTT. Translation: CASRPFGAGELFF.

This chain uses TRBV20-1 with TRBJ1-2; unclear D gene. The V end was cut by 2 bases, the J end by 11 bases, with 15 bases between. CDR3 length: 12 amino acids. Germline lookup yields CDR1 DFQATT and CDR2 SNEGSKA (reference sequence). The CDR3 DNA sequence: TGCAGTGCTAGAAGACGACCCCGTGGTTACACCTTC. As protein: CSARRRPRGYTF.

V gene TRBV29-1 combines with J gene TRBJ2-7, with TRBD1 matching 7 bases. In germline, CDR1 is SQVTM, CDR2 ANQGSEA. The trim removed 5 bases at V and 5 bases at J, leaving 12 bases unmatched. The CDR3 totals 14 residues. DNA of the CDR3: TGCAGCGTTCGGACAGGCCAGGGGGTCCACGAGCAGTACTTC. Protein product: CSVRTGQGVHEQYF.

V and J are TRBV4-1 and TRBJ2-7; no firm D call. The CDR3 is made up of 14 amino acids. Trimming removed 4 bases at V and 7 bases at J, with 17 bases between. From germline, CDR1 is MGHRA and CDR2 YSYEKL. For the CDR3, the DNA is TGCGCCAGCAGCCCCGATTTTGGAGCGCATGAGCAGTACTTC. Translation: CASSPDFGAHEQYF.

This clonotype was recorded once. The chain couples TRBV5-1 to TRBJ1-4; D might be TRBD1 (5 bases). The CDR3 is 16 residues long. Germline CDR1 SGHRS, CDR2 YFSETQ. V lost 1 base, J lost 8 bases, and 18 bases lay in between. DNA for the CDR3: TGCGCCAGCAGCTTGTTGGATGTCCGGGGGGAGGAAAAACTGTTTTTT. Its translation is CASSLLDVRGEEKLFF.

In its sample, this clonotype was seen once. This chain links TRBV20-1 with TRBJ2-3; D unresolved. Trimming pared 0 bases from V and 2 bases from J, leaving 9 bases between. This CDR3 is built from 14 residues. Germline V gives CDR1 DFQATT, CDR2 SNEGSKA (reference sequence). The CDR3 nucleotides read TGCAGTGCTAGAGATTGGGCTAACACAGATACGCAGTATTTT. Amino acid sequence: CSARDWANTDTQYF.

This clonotype was detected only a few times. Being one base from a much bigger clone, this may be a read error. The chain links TRBV11-3 to TRBJ2-1; D is undetermined. TRBJ2-7 explains the end of the DNA better; the J call may be wrong. The CDR3 loop spans 16 amino acids. The germline V gene encodes CDR1 SGHNT and CDR2 YENEEA. The chain's CDR3 is CASSLVLGGLYNEQYF. For the CDR3, the DNA is TGTGCCAGCAGCTTAGTCCTCGGCGGCCTTTACAATGAGCAGTACTTC.

The chain links TRBV29-1 to TRBJ1-1; D is possibly TRBD1 (5 bases). Trimming took 4 bases from V and 0 from J, leaving 9 bases between them. CDR3 size: 13 residues. CDR1 is SQVTM, CDR2 ANQGSEA, per germline. The CDR3 loop is CSVVGRVNTEAFF. DNA of the CDR3: TGCAGCGTTGTGGGCAGGGTGAACACTGAAGCTTTCTTT.

The chain carries TRBV3-1 and TRBJ2-3, with D possibly called TRBD1 or TRBD2 (5 bases each). The CDR3 runs 13 residues. The V end was cut by 1 base, the J end by 7 bases, with 9 bases between. Germline V lookup: CDR1 LGHDT, CDR2 YNNKEL (reference sequence). The CDR3 loop reads CASSQGDGNTQYF. The CDR3 nucleotides read TGTGCCAGCAGCCAAGGGGACGGAAATACGCAGTATTTT.

This chain uses TRBV2 with TRBJ1-1; maybe TRBD1 (6 bases). This CDR3 spans 13 amino acids. Germline CDR1 reads SNHLY; CDR2 reads FYNNEI. V was clipped by 6 bases and J by 0 bases, with 8 bases between them. The CDR3 bases are TGTGCCAGCAGGGGACAATTGAACACTGAAGCTTTCTTT. Amino acid sequence: CASRGQLNTEAFF.

The J gene is TRBJ1-5, the V gene TRBV20-1; 9 nucleotides match TRBD1. V lost 6 bases, J lost 2 bases, and 14 bases stayed unmatched. From germline, CDR1 is DFQATT and CDR2 SNEGSKA (reference sequence). The CDR3 has 17 residues. The CDR3 DNA sequence: TGCAGTGCCCAGCCTGGACAGGGGATTATAGGCAATCAGCCCCAGCATTTT. This gives the protein CSAQPGQGIIGNQPQHF.

The chain couples TRBV12-3 or TRBV12-4 to TRBJ2-7; possible D gene TRBD1, 7 bases. The V gene lost 6 bases and the J gene lost 5 bases, with 11 bases spanning the gap. There are 12 residues in the CDR3. The CDR3 sequence is CASSRGANEQYF. CDR3 nucleotides: TGTGCCAGCAGCAGGGGGGCCAACGAGCAGTACTTC.

In its sample, this clonotype was seen a few times. V is TRBV12-3 or TRBV12-4 and J is TRBJ1-2; TRBD1 is a possible D gene (6 bases). The V and J ends lost 7 bases and 2 bases respectively, with 11 bases between them. CDR3 length: 13 residues. CDR3 in DNA: TGTGCCAGCACCGGGGGGCTGAACTATGGCTACACCTTC. It codes for CASTGGLNYGYTF.

This clonotype was counted a few times. The chain links TRBV11-2 to TRBJ2-3; D may match TRBD1 or TRBD2 (6 bases each). CDR1 and CDR2 from the germline V gene are SGHAT and FQNNGV. V lost 5 bases and J lost 7, with 13 bases in between. CDR3 size: 13 residues. Here the CDR3 DNA reads TGTGCCAGCAGCACGGGGGCGGGAAATACGCAGTATTTT. It translates to CASSTGAGNTQYF.

This sequence joins TRBV27 and TRBJ1-5; the D is unclear. CDR3 length: 14 residues. The V and J ends lost 6 bases and 3 bases respectively, with 12 bases between them. Germline V gene lookup returns CDR1 MNHEY and CDR2 SMNVEV (reference sequence). CDR3 in amino acids: CASRSQVSNQPQHF. CDR3 sequence (DNA): TGTGCCAGCAGGTCCCAGGTTTCCAATCAGCCCCAGCATTTT.

There are many counts of this clonotype. The CDR3 nucleotides read TGTGCCAGCACCCTAAATCCGGGACTAGCGGGGTTCGCCTCCTACAATGAGCAGTTCTTC. Its translation is CASTLNPGLAGFASYNEQFF. J is TRBJ2-1 and V is TRBV2, with TRBD2 matching 13 bases. The germline CDR1 and CDR2 sequences are SNHLY and FYNNEI. The CDR3 has 20 amino acids. Trimming removed 7 bases from V and 0 bases from J; junction bases left unmatched: 15.

The V and J genes are TRBV7-2 and TRBJ2-4; 10 nucleotides line up with TRBD2. The tail of the sequence fits TRBJ2-5 better, so the J call may be wrong. Germline V lookup: CDR1 SGHTA, CDR2 FQGNSA. The CDR3 spans 16 residues. The CDR3 DNA reads as TGTGCCAGCAGCTTAGTAGCTAGCGGGAGAGAAGAGACCCAGTACTTC. This gives the protein CASSLVASGREETQYF.